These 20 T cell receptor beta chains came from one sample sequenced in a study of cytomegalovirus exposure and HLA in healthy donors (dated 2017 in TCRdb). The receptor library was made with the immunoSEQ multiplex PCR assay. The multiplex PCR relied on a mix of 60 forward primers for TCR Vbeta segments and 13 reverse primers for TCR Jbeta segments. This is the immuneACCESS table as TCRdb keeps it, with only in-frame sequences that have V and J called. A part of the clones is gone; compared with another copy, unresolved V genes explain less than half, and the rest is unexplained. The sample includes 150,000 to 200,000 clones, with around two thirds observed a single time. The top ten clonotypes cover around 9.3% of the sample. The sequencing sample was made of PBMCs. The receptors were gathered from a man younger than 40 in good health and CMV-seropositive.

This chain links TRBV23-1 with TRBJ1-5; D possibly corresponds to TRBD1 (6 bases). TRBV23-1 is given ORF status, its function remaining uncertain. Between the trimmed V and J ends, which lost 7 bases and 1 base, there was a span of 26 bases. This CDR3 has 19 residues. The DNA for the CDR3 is TGCGCCAGCATCGCGTACCCGGGACAAGGTCCTGTGAGCAATCAGCCCCAGCATTTT. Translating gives CASIAYPGQGPVSNQPQHF.

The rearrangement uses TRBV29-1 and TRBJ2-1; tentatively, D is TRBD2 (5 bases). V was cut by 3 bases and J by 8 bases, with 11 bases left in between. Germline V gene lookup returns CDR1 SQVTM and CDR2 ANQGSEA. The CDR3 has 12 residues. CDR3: CSVDRTVHEQFF. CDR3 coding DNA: TGCAGCGTTGATCGGACTGTCCATGAGCAGTTCTTC.

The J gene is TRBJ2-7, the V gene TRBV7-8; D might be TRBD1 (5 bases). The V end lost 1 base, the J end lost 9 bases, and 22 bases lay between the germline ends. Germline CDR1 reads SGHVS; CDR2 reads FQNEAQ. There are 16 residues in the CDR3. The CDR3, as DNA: TGTGCCAGCAGCTTAGGGGGCACCTACTACGCTCGCGGGCAGTACTTC. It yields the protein CASSLGGTYYARGQYF.

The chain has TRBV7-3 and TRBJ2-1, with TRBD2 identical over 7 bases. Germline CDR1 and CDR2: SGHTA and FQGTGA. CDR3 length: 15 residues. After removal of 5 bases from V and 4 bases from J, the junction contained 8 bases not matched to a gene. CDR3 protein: CASSEGLDGYNEQFF. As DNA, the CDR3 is TGTGCCAGCAGCGAAGGACTAGACGGTTACAATGAGCAGTTCTTC.

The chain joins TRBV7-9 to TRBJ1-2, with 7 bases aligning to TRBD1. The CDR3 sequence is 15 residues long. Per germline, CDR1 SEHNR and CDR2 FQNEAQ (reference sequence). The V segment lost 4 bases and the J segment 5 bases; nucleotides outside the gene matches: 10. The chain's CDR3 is CASSSKQGSTYGYTF. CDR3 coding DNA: TGTGCCAGCAGCTCCAAACAGGGGTCTACTTATGGCTACACCTTC.

This CDR3 reads CASSENPVDRGYGYTF. CDR3 in DNA: TGTGCCAGCAGTGAAAACCCTGTGGACAGGGGGTATGGCTACACCTTC. This chain joins TRBV6-1 and TRBJ1-2; 10 nucleotides agree with TRBD1. The CDR3 totals 16 residues. CDR1 and CDR2 (germline): MNHNS, SASEGT. V trimming: 2 bases; J trimming: 5 bases; junction bases outside the gene matches: 8.

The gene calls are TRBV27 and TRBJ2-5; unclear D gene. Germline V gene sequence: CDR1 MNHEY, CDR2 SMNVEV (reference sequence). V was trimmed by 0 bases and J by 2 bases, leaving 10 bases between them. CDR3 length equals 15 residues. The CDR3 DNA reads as TGTGCCAGCAGTTTATCGCTAATACGTCAAGAGACCCAGTACTTC. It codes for CASSLSLIRQETQYF.

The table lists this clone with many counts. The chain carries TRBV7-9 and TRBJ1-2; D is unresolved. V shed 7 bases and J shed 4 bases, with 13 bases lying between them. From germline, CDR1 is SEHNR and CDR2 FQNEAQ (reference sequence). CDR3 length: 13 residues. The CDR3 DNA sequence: TGTGCCAGCACCCCCGCACAGAGCTATGGCTACACCTTC. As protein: CASTPAQSYGYTF.

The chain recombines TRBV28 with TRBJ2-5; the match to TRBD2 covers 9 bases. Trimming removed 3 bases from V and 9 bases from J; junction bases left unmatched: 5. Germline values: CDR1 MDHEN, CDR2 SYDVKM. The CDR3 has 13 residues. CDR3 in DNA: TGTGCCAGCAGTTTTGGGACTAGCAAGCCCCAGTACTTC. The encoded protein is CASSFGTSKPQYF.

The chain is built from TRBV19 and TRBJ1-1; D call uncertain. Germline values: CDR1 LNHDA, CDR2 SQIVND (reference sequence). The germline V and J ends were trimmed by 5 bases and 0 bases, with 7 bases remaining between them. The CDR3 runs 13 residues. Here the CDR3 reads CASSFQVNTEAFF. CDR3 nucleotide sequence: TGTGCCAGTAGTTTCCAGGTGAACACTGAAGCTTTCTTT.

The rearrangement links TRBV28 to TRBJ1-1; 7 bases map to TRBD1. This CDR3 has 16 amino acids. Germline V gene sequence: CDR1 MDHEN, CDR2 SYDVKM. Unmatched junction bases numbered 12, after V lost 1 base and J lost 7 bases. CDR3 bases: TGTGCCAGCAGTTTATCAGGGGACAGATTAGGCGTTGAAGCTTTCTTT. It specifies CASSLSGDRLGVEAFF.

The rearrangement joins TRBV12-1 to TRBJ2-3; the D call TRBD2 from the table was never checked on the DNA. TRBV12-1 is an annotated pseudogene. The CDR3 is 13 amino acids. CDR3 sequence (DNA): TGTGCCAGCAGCTTAGCGGGAGCAGATACGCAGTATTTT. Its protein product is CASSLAGADTQYF.

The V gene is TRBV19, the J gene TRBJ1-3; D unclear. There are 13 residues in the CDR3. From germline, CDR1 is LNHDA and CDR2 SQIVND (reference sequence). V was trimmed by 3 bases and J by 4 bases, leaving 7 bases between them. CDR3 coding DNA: TGTGCCAGTAGTATGGCCGCCGGAAACACCATATATTTT. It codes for CASSMAAGNTIYF.

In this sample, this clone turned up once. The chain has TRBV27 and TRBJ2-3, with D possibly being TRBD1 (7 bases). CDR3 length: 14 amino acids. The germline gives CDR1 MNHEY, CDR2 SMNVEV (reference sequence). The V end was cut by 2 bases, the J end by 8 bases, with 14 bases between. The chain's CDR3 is CASSLGQGGFTQYF. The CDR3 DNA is TGTGCCAGCAGTTTAGGTCAGGGGGGATTTACGCAGTATTTT.

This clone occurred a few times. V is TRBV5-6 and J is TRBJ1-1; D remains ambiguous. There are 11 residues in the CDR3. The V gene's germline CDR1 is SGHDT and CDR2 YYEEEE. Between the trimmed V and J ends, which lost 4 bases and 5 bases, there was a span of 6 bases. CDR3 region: CASSRWTEAFF. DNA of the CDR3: TGTGCCAGCAGCCGGTGGACTGAAGCTTTCTTT. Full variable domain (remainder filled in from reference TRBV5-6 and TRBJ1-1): DAGVTQSPTHLIKTRGQQVTLRCSPKSGHDTVSWYQQALGQGPQFIFQYYEEEERQRGNFPDRFSGHQFPNYSSELNVNALLLGDSALYLCASSRWTEAFFGQGTRLTVV.

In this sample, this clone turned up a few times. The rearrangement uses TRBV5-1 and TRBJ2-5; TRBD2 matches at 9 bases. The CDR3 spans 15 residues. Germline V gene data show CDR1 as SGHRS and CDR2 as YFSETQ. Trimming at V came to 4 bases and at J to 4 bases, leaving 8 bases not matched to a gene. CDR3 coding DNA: TGCGCCAGCAGCCCGGATAGCGGGAGAGGAGAGACCCAGTACTTC. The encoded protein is CASSPDSGRGETQYF. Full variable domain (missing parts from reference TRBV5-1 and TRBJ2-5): KAGVTQTPRYLIKTRGQQVTLSCSPISGHRSVSWYQQTPGQGLQFLFEYFSETQRNKGNFPGRFSGRQFSNSRSEMNVSTLELGDSALYLCASSPDSGRGETQYFGPGTRLLVL.

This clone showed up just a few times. CDR3 protein: CASSLGASGRRDEQFF. The CDR3, as DNA: TGTGCCAGCAGCTTAGGCGCTAGCGGGAGGAGGGATGAGCAGTTCTTC. The J gene is TRBJ2-1, the V gene TRBV7-9, with 11 nucleotides matching TRBD2. From germline, CDR1 is SEHNR and CDR2 FQNEAQ (reference sequence). V shed 1 base, J shed 8 bases, and the junction held 7 bases outside the gene matches. The length of the CDR3 is 16 residues. Filled out from reference TRBV7-9 and TRBJ2-1, the complete variable domain reads DTGVSQNPRHKITKRGQNVTFRCDPISEHNRLYWYRQTLGQGPEFLTYFQNEAQLEKSRLLSDRFSAERPKGSFSTLEIQRTEQGDSAMYLCASSLGASGRRDEQFFGPGTRLTVL.

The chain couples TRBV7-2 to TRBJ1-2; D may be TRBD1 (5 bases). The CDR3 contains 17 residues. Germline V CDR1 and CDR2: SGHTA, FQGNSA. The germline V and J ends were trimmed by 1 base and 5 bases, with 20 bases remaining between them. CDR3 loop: CASSLVPGEPSVYGYTF. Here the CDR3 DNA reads TGTGCCAGCAGCTTAGTCCCGGGGGAACCGTCAGTTTATGGCTACACCTTC.

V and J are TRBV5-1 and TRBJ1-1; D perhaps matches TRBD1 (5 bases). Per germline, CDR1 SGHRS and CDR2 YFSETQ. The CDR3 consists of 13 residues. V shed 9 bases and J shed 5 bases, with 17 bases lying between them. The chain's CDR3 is CATRQTVGTEAFF. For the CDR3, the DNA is TGCGCCACTAGACAGACCGTGGGGACTGAAGCTTTCTTT. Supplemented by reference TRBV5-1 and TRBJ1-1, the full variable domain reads KAGVTQTPRYLIKTRGQQVTLSCSPISGHRSVSWYQQTPGQGLQFLFEYFSETQRNKGNFPGRFSGRQFSNSRSEMNVSTLELGDSALYLCATRQTVGTEAFFGQGTRLTVV.

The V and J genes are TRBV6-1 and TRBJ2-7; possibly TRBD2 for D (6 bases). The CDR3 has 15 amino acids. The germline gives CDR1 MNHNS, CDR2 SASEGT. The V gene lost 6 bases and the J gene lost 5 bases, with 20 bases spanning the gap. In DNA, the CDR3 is TGTGCCAGCAGCCCGAACCGGGACTCGATTCACGAGCAGTACTTC. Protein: CASSPNRDSIHEQYF.